The following is a T cell receptor beta chain sequence with its context. This record belongs to a study of blood T cell repertoires in COVID-19. For the study at large: Samples of COVID-19 (acute and convalescent) were obtained from the United States, Italy and Spain. From T cells, B-cell-depleted T cells, or PBMCs came the material, which was cDNA or gDNA.

Study processing details: Estimates of nucleated cell counts were drawn from the amplification of reference gene primers. Sequencing was performed with immunoSEQ multiplex PCR; in TCRdb, only in-frame clones are kept and a portion is missing. V, J and clone size were drawn from that table, and D and trimming were deduced from the DNA. The sample lists roughly 320,000 clones, around 87% seen once, with 1% to 1.5% in the top ten. Trimming shortened V by 3 bases and J by 3 bases, and 11 bases separated the two germline ends. This CDR3 region has 14 residues. Looked up from germline, CDR1 is GTSNPN and CDR2 is SVGIG (reference sequence).

The material sequenced was peripheral blood. This TCR derives from a man in his 70s with acute or convalescent COVID-19. The genes are TRBV30 and TRBJ2-2; D possibly corresponds to TRBD1 (6 bases). The CDR3 DNA sequence: TGTGCCTGGAGCGCCGGACAGTACACCGGGGAGCTGTTTTTT. This sequence encodes CAWSAGQYTGELFF.